A selection of T cell receptor beta chains follows, all from one sample in a study of shared clonotypes between healthy human individuals. The table came from immunoSEQ multiplex PCR; TCRdb's copy has only in-frame clones and leaves some out. The sample yields about 2,200,000 clones, approximately 94% seen once. The sample was naive CD8+ T cells from PBMCs. These receptors originate from a man aged 18 to 30 in good health. Some clones in this sample may be carry-over from other donors' samples. CDR3s include the opening cysteine and the closing phenylalanine or tryptophan. A D gene is named only where the DNA matches it firmly. A row's size may be missing; if present it is once, few, many or a size class.

>TRBJ2-2|-|-|TRBV4-1|14
CASSQVSPTGELFF
TGCGCCAGCAGCCAAGTGTCTCCCACCGGGGAGCTGTTTTTT
>TRBJ2-1|-|-|TRBV11-3|12
CASSGGRNEQFF
TGTGCCAGCAGTGGAGGGAGGAATGAGCAGTTCTTC
>TRBJ2-7|-|-|TRBV4-3|17
CASSQDLEGGGSYEQYF
TGCGCCAGCAGCCAAGATTTGGAGGGGGGAGGCTCCTACGAGCAGTACTTC
>TRBJ1-5|TRBD1|-|TRBV13|14
CASSSGQNNQPQHF
TGTGCCAGCAGCTCGGGACAGAACAATCAGCCCCAGCATTTT
>TRBJ1-2|TRBD1|-|TRBV5-1|15
CASRDHRGSNYGYTF
TGCGCCAGCAGGGATCACAGGGGTTCCAACTATGGCTACACCTTC
>TRBJ2-2|-|-|TRBV28|13
CASSRGGTGELFF
TGTGCCAGCAGTCGCGGTGGTACCGGGGAGCTGTTTTTT
>TRBJ2-7|TRBD2|once|TRBV18|16
CASSPGTSAILYEQYF
TGTGCCAGCTCACCAGGGACTAGCGCAATCCTCTACGAGCAGTACTTC
>TRBJ1-1|TRBD1|-|TRBV5-1|13
CASSAWDSTEAFF
TGCGCCAGCAGCGCCTGGGACAGCACTGAAGCTTTCTTT
>TRBJ1-1|-|-|TRBV7-9|16
CASSPREDRQNTEAFF
TGTGCCAGCAGCCCCAGGGAAGACAGGCAAAACACTGAAGCTTTCTTT
>TRBJ1-4|-|-|TRBV18|19
CASSPRKYGIVNKDEKLFF
TGTGCCAGCTCACCACGGAAATATGGTATCGTGAATAAGGACGAAAAACTGTTTTTT
>TRBJ1-4|-|-|TRBV6-6|14
CASSYVGLGEKLFF
TGTGCCAGCAGTTACGTAGGTTTAGGGGAAAAACTGTTTTTT
>TRBJ1-2|-|-|TRBV6-5|16
CASSYSRGVTNYGYTF
TGTGCCAGCAGTTACTCGAGGGGGGTGACTAACTATGGCTACACCTTC
>TRBJ2-2|-|-|TRBV15|15
CATSRDSPSPGELFF
TGTGCCACCAGCAGAGATTCGCCCTCCCCCGGGGAGCTGTTTTTT
>TRBJ2-7|-|-|TRBV2|14
CASRDNSPTYEQYF
TGTGCCAGCAGGGACAACTCACCTACCTACGAGCAGTACTTC
>TRBJ2-2|-|-|TRBV7-8|11
CASSLSSKLFF
TGTGCCAGCAGCTTATCGAGTAAGCTGTTTTTT
>TRBJ2-1|TRBD2|-|TRBV13|15
CASSSRSGRDGEQFF
TGTGCCAGCAGCTCCCGTAGCGGGAGAGATGGTGAGCAGTTCTTC
>TRBJ2-1|-|-|TRBV6-6|15
CASSLSRVSAGEQFF
TGTGCCAGCAGTTTATCGAGGGTCAGCGCGGGTGAGCAGTTCTTC
>TRBJ1-4|-|once|TRBV6-5|12
CAIRPWGEKLFF
TGTGCCATTCGCCCGTGGGGGGAAAAACTGTTTTTT
>TRBJ1-4|TRBD1|-|TRBV2|17
CASSEIFEDREYEKLFF
TGTGCCAGCAGTGAAATTTTTGAGGACAGGGAGTATGAAAAACTGTTTTTT
>TRBJ1-1|TRBD1|few|TRBV10-3|14
CAISENYRGKEAFF
TGTGCCATCAGTGAGAACTACAGGGGCAAGGAAGCTTTCTTT
>TRBJ1-2|-|-|TRBV6-1|14
CATPNRALNYGYTF
TGTGCCACCCCTAACAGGGCCCTTAACTATGGCTACACCTTC
>TRBJ2-3|-|-|TRBV15|14
CATSQDTFTDTQYF
TGTGCCACCAGTCAGGACACATTCACAGATACGCAGTATTTT
>TRBJ1-2|TRBD1|-|TRBV27|16
CASSLTGGEPLYGYTF
TGTGCCAGCAGTTTGACAGGGGGAGAACCCCTCTATGGCTACACCTTC
>TRBJ2-7|TRBD1|-|TRBV29-1|14
CSVERTGNSYEQYF
TGCAGCGTTGAGAGGACAGGGAACTCCTACGAGCAGTACTTC
>TRBJ1-1|-|-|TRBV27|19
CASSSPSRQVNRMNTEAFF
TGTGCCAGCAGTTCTCCGTCGCGACAGGTTAATAGAATGAACACTGAAGCTTTCTTT
>TRBJ2-7|TRBD1|-|TRBV29-1|13
CSVQGAAMHEQYF
TGCAGCGTACAGGGGGCCGCTATGCACGAGCAGTACTTC
>TRBJ2-2|-|-|TRBV11-2|16
CASSTGEAPNTGELFF
TGTGCCAGCAGCACCGGGGAAGCCCCGAACACCGGGGAGCTGTTTTTT
>TRBJ2-5|-|-|TRBV10-3|15
CAISEGFGGLETQYF
TGTGCCATCAGTGAAGGTTTCGGGGGCTTGGAGACCCAGTACTTC
>TRBJ1-1|-|-|TRBV29-1|13
CSVGWGIGTEAFF
TGCAGCGTTGGATGGGGGATTGGCACTGAAGCTTTCTTT
>TRBJ1-1|-|-|TRBV7-6|14
CASSLRSGNTEAFF
TGTGCCAGCAGCCTCAGGTCAGGGAACACTGAAGCTTTCTTT
>TRBJ1-1|-|-|TRBV5-1|13
CASSLSGDTEAFF
TGCGCCAGCAGCTTGTCGGGGGACACTGAAGCTTTCTTT
>TRBJ2-3|TRBD1|-|TRBV7-9|13
CASCRQGEDTQYF
TGTGCCAGCTGTCGACAGGGGGAAGATACGCAGTATTTT
>TRBJ2-2|-|once|TRBV7-7|15
CASSLNEGNTGELFF
TGTGCCAGCAGCTTAAATGAGGGGAATACCGGGGAGCTGTTTTTT
>TRBJ2-7|TRBD2|-|TRBV5-6|17
CASSLALAGTLSYEQYF
TGTGCCAGCAGCTTGGCACTAGCGGGGACTCTATCCTACGAGCAGTACTTC
>TRBJ1-2|-|-|TRBV6-6|16
CASSYIDRLVNYGYTF
TGTGCCAGCAGTTATATCGACAGGCTAGTAAACTATGGCTACACCTTC
>TRBJ2-3|-|once|TRBV27|13
CASSLDVRDTQYF
TGTGCCAGCAGTCTTGACGTTCGGGATACGCAGTATTTT
>TRBJ1-2|-|once|TRBV6-1|15
CASSEVLRGPDGYTF
TGTGCCAGCAGTGAAGTCCTCAGGGGCCCTGACGGCTACACCTTC
>TRBJ2-3|-|-|TRBV11-2|16
CASSLWASAMIDTQYF
TGTGCCAGCAGCTTATGGGCTAGCGCGATGATAGATACGCAGTATTTT
>TRBJ2-3|-|-|TRBV28|16
CASSFGLTRSTDTQYF
TGTGCCAGCAGTTTTGGCCTAACCCGAAGCACAGATACGCAGTATTTT
>TRBJ2-2|TRBD1|-|TRBV4-1|17
CASSQAFGTGSAGELFF
TGCGCCAGCAGCCAAGCCTTCGGGACAGGGAGTGCCGGGGAGCTGTTTTTT
>TRBJ2-7|TRBD1|-|TRBV5-1|14
CASSPDRGTYEQYF
TGCGCCAGCAGCCCCGACAGGGGAACCTACGAGCAGTACTTC
>TRBJ1-1|TRBD1|few|TRBV29-1|13
CSVGSGTDTEAFF
TGCAGCGTTGGGTCCGGGACAGACACTGAAGCTTTCTTT
>TRBJ2-1|-|-|TRBV7-6|12
CASSLSKNEQFF
TGTGCCAGCAGCTTGAGCAAGAATGAGCAGTTCTTC
>TRBJ2-7|TRBD2|-|TRBV7-2|16
CASSNLGGLVPHEQYF
TGTGCCAGCAGCAATCTAGGGGGACTAGTCCCCCACGAGCAGTACTTC